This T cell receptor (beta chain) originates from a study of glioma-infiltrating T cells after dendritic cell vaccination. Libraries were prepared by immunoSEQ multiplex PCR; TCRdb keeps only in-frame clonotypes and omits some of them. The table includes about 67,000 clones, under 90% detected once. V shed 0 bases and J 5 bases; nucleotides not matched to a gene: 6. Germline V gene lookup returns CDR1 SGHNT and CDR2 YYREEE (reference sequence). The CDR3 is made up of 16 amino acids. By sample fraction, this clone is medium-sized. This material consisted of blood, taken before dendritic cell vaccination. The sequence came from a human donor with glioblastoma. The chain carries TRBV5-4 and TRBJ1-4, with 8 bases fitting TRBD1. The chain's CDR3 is CASSLVRPGGNEKLFF. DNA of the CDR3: TGTGCCAGCAGCTTGGTGCGTCCAGGGGGCAATGAAAAACTGTTTTTT.